Following are 26 T cell receptor beta chains from one sample sequenced in a study of technical replicates of blood from a handful of donors (dated by TCRdb to the late 2010s). Library creation used the immunoSEQ multiplex PCR assay. Drawn from immuneACCESS, this table holds only the in-frame rearrangements with V and J called that TCRdb kept. Clones are partly lost; checked studies trace under half to an unresolved V gene and leave the rest unexplained. Across this sample there are approximately 75,000 clones, with over 85% seen only once. The ten largest clones add up to over 0.35% of the sample. Sample: T cells isolated from PBMCs. The receptors come from a human donor in good health.

The chain recombines TRBV30 with TRBJ1-4, with D hard to call. Germline CDR1 reads GTSNPN; CDR2 reads SVGIG (reference sequence). The CDR3 loop spans 12 amino acids. The germline V and J ends were trimmed by 4 bases and 8 bases, with 11 bases remaining between them. As DNA, the CDR3 is TGTGCCTGGACCGACCAGCGGGAAAAACTGTTTTTT. It encodes CAWTDQREKLFF.

The chain joins TRBV6-5 to TRBJ2-7; 10 bases fit TRBD1. The CDR3 sequence is 14 residues long. Trimming cost V 0 bases and J 7 bases; bases outside gene matches: 3. Germline V gives CDR1 MNHEY, CDR2 SVGAGI. Here the CDR3 DNA reads TGTGCCAGCAGTTACTCCGGGACAGGGGAAGAGCAGTACTTC. It specifies CASSYSGTGEEQYF.

The CDR3 DNA is TGTGCCAGTAGTATAACAGGGAAGACTGAAGCTTTCTTT. It yields the protein CASSITGKTEAFF. The chain employs TRBV19 and TRBJ1-1, with D tentatively TRBD1 (6 bases). V gave up 2 bases and J gave up 5 bases, with 9 bases separating them. The CDR3 runs 13 residues. Germline V gives CDR1 LNHDA, CDR2 SQIVND (reference sequence).

CDR3 protein: CASSFGGAQPQHF. The CDR3 bases are TGTGCCAGCAGTTTTGGTGGGGCGCAGCCCCAGCATTTT. This rearrangement joins TRBV28 to TRBJ1-5; tentative D call: TRBD1 (5 bases). Trimming cost V 3 bases and J 7 bases, with 10 bases left between them. CDR1 MDHEN and CDR2 SYDVKM come from the germline V gene. CDR3 length: 13 amino acids.

J is TRBJ2-1 and V is TRBV4-1, with TRBD1 as a possible D gene (5 bases). The CDR3 has 12 amino acids. Per germline, CDR1 MGHRA and CDR2 YSYEKL. The V and J ends lost 4 bases and 10 bases respectively, with 11 bases between them. The CDR3 protein is CASSRTSGEQFF. The DNA for the CDR3 is TGCGCCAGCAGCCGGACATCAGGGGAGCAGTTCTTC.

This clone was counted a few times. The chain uses TRBV7-2 and TRBJ2-1; 9 bases line up with TRBD2. V was clipped by 6 bases and J by 6 bases; unmatched bases: 3. There are 13 residues in the CDR3. CDR1 and CDR2 from the germline V gene are SGHTA and FQGNSA. CDR3 sequence (DNA): TGTGCCAGCAGAGCGGGAGGTAGCAATGAGCAGTTCTTC. Its translation: CASRAGGSNEQFF.

This sequence joins TRBV2 and TRBJ1-1; possible D gene TRBD1, 5 bases. V lost 3 bases, J lost 4 bases, and 18 bases lay in between. Germline V CDR1 and CDR2: SNHLY, FYNNEI. This CDR3 region has 16 residues. The CDR3 DNA reads as TGTGCCAGCAGTGATACTATGTTGGGGGGTCGCACTGAAGCTTTCTTT. This codes for CASSDTMLGGRTEAFF.

The genes are TRBV6-4 and TRBJ2-2; D might be TRBD1 (6 bases). The ends were cut back, 8 bases at V and 1 base at J, with 8 bases in the middle. The germline V gene encodes CDR1 MRHNA and CDR2 SNTAGT. This CDR3 contains 13 residues. CDR3 sequence (DNA): TGTGCCAGCTTGGACAGGAACACCGGGGAGCTGTTTTTT. Translation: CASLDRNTGELFF.

The chain recombines TRBV19 with TRBJ1-2; perhaps TRBD1 as D (6 bases). V was clipped by 3 bases and J by 0 bases, with 11 bases between them. Germline values: CDR1 LNHDA, CDR2 SQIVND (reference sequence). The CDR3 loop spans 15 amino acids. CDR3 sequence (DNA): TGTGCCAGTAGTATTTGGGACAACGCTAACTATGGCTACACCTTC. It codes for CASSIWDNANYGYTF.

The chain links TRBV9 to TRBJ1-2; D uncertain. The germline V gene encodes CDR1 SGDLS and CDR2 YYNGEE. The CDR3 consists of 12 residues. V was trimmed by 5 bases and J by 0 bases, leaving 5 bases between them. The CDR3 sequence: CASRGANYGYTF. CDR3 DNA sequence: TGTGCCAGCAGGGGAGCTAACTATGGCTACACCTTC.

The rearrangement uses TRBV11-3 and TRBJ1-1; D not resolved. V was trimmed by 10 bases and J by 7 bases, leaving 13 bases between them. Germline CDR1 reads SGHNT; CDR2 reads YENEEA. This CDR3 is built from 11 residues. CDR3: CATPPCSEAFF. The DNA for the CDR3 is TGTGCCACCCCACCTTGTAGTGAAGCTTTCTTT.

The chain employs TRBV11-2 and TRBJ2-2; TRBD2 is a possible D gene (6 bases). CDR3 length: 14 amino acids. V was pared by 4 bases and J by 3 bases, with 9 bases between. Germline lookup yields CDR1 SGHAT and CDR2 FQNNGV. The DNA of the CDR3 is TGTGCCAGCAGCTGGGGACTTTACACCGGGGAGCTGTTTTTT. Translating it yields CASSWGLYTGELFF.

V gene TRBV27 combines with J gene TRBJ2-6; 12 nucleotides line up with TRBD1. Germline loops: CDR1 MNHEY, CDR2 SMNVEV (reference sequence). This CDR3 contains 16 residues. V gave up 4 bases and J gave up 4 bases; unmatched junction bases: 2. The chain's CDR3 is CASSSGQGAGANVLTF. The CDR3 bases are TGTGCCAGCAGTTCGGGACAGGGGGCCGGGGCCAACGTCCTGACTTTC.

The chain uses TRBV5-6 and TRBJ2-2, with D possibly being TRBD2 (6 bases). This CDR3 comprises 15 residues. The germline V and J ends were trimmed by 4 bases and 4 bases, with 14 bases remaining between them. The germline CDR1 and CDR2 sequences are SGHDT and YYEEEE. CDR3 in amino acids: CASSGTGAPTGELFF. The CDR3 DNA follows: TGTGCCAGCAGCGGTACGGGAGCCCCCACCGGGGAGCTGTTTTTT.

This clone was seen a few times. The V and J genes are TRBV25-1 and TRBJ1-1; D unclear. Looked up from germline, CDR1 is MGHDK and CDR2 is SYGVNS. The CDR3 is 13 residues long. The V gene lost 9 bases and the J gene lost 1 base, with 12 bases spanning the gap. CDR3 sequence: CASRTESNTEAFF. In DNA, the CDR3 is TGTGCCAGTCGAACAGAATCGAACACTGAAGCTTTCTTT.

DNA for the CDR3: TGTGCCAGCAGCGTACGGGGCGGGACTAGTATAGCGGATACGCAGTATTTT. Translated, it gives CASSVRGGTSIADTQYF. V usage is TRBV9 and J usage is TRBJ2-3; 8 positions match TRBD2. J lost 6 bases, V lost 1 base, and 13 bases had no gene match. Germline V gene lookup returns CDR1 SGDLS and CDR2 YYNGEE. CDR3 length: 17 residues.

In DNA, the CDR3 is TGTGCCAGTAGTATAACAGCCCCTAACACTGAAGCTTTCTTT. Translated, it gives CASSITAPNTEAFF. J is TRBJ1-1 and V is TRBV19, with D unresolved. Between the trimmed V and J ends, which lost 2 bases and 2 bases, there was a span of 9 bases. CDR3 length: 14 amino acids. Germline assignment: CDR1 LNHDA and CDR2 SQIVND (reference sequence).

V and J are TRBV13 and TRBJ2-2, with 8 bases aligning to TRBD1. Trimming removed 3 bases from V and 5 bases from J; junction bases left unmatched: 17. The CDR3 is made up of 19 amino acids. Looked up from germline, CDR1 is PRHDT and CDR2 is FYEKMQ (reference sequence). CDR3 protein: CASSLGERAGQGRTGELFF. Here the CDR3 DNA reads TGTGCCAGCAGCTTGGGGGAGCGGGCAGGACAGGGTAGAACCGGGGAGCTGTTTTTT.

V gene TRBV4-2 combines with J gene TRBJ2-7; no clear D gene. The CDR3 extends over 13 amino acids. Between the trimmed V and J ends, which lost 1 base and 0 bases, there was a span of 4 bases. Germline CDR1 LGHNA, CDR2 YNFKEQ. The CDR3 reads CASSQGSSYEQYF. As DNA, the CDR3 is TGTGCCAGCAGCCAAGGTAGCTCCTACGAGCAGTACTTC.

The genes are TRBV5-6 and TRBJ1-5; tentative D call: TRBD1 (5 bases). Germline values: CDR1 SGHDT, CDR2 YYEEEE. Trimming removed 4 bases from V and 0 bases from J, with 8 bases in between. The CDR3 sequence is 14 residues long. The CDR3 here is CASSLRDSNQPQHF. The CDR3 DNA follows: TGTGCCAGCAGCCTCAGGGATAGCAATCAGCCCCAGCATTTT.

The J gene is TRBJ2-3, the V gene TRBV5-4, with D uncertain. V lost 0 bases to trimming and J lost 0 bases, with 11 bases between them. CDR3 length: 16 amino acids. Germline V lookup: CDR1 SGHNT, CDR2 YYREEE (reference sequence). The DNA of the CDR3 is TGTGCCAGCAGCTTGGTGTCCGGGTCTAGCACAGATACGCAGTATTTT. This translates into CASSLVSGSSTDTQYF.

The V call is TRBV6-5, the J call TRBJ1-5; maybe TRBD1 (5 bases). CDR3 length: 14 residues. Germline lookup yields CDR1 MNHEY and CDR2 SVGAGI. V was trimmed by 2 bases and J by 7 bases, leaving 12 bases between them. This chain's CDR3 is CASSYRLQGQPQHF. In DNA, the CDR3 is TGTGCCAGCAGTTACCGACTTCAGGGCCAGCCCCAGCATTTT.

The DNA of the CDR3 is TGTGCCAGCAGTTTAGGCAGTCACTACGAGCAGTACTTC. Translated: CASSLGSHYEQYF. The chain couples TRBV27 to TRBJ2-7; D gene unclear. The CDR3 extends over 13 amino acids. Between the trimmed V and J ends, which lost 2 bases and 3 bases, there was a span of 8 bases. Germline V CDR1 and CDR2: MNHEY, SMNVEV (reference sequence).

The V gene is TRBV28, the J gene TRBJ2-1; maybe TRBD2 (5 bases). With 3 bases removed from V and 10 bases from J, the gap between germline ends came to 19 bases. Germline assignment: CDR1 MDHEN and CDR2 SYDVKM. This CDR3 spans 15 amino acids. CDR3 DNA sequence: TGTGCCAGCAGTTTCCCGGGAATGTATCGGGAAGAGCAGTTCTTC. Its protein product is CASSFPGMYREEQFF.

V and J are TRBV28 and TRBJ1-3; no clear D. The length of the CDR3 is 15 residues. Trimming took 6 bases from V and 0 from J, leaving 12 bases between them. The V gene's germline CDR1 is MDHEN and CDR2 SYDVKM. DNA for the CDR3: TGTGCCAGCAGCCTGATACAGAGCTCTGGAAACACCATATATTTT. This codes for CASSLIQSSGNTIYF.

The V call is TRBV7-2, the J call TRBJ2-7; 10 bases are shared with TRBD2. Trimming removed 5 bases from V and 5 bases from J; junction bases left unmatched: 9. Germline V lookup: CDR1 SGHTA, CDR2 FQGNSA. This CDR3 has 15 residues. DNA for the CDR3: TGTGCCAGCAGCCCTCCTAGCGGGGGCAAAAACGAGCAGTACTTC. This codes for CASSPPSGGKNEQYF. The full variable domain, completed using reference TRBV7-2 and TRBJ2-7, is GAGVSQSPSNKVTEKGKDVELRCDPISGHTALYWYRQSLGQGLEFLIYFQGNSAPDKSGLPSDRFSAERTGGSVSTLTIQRTQQEDSAVYLCASSPPSGGKNEQYFGPGTRLTVT.